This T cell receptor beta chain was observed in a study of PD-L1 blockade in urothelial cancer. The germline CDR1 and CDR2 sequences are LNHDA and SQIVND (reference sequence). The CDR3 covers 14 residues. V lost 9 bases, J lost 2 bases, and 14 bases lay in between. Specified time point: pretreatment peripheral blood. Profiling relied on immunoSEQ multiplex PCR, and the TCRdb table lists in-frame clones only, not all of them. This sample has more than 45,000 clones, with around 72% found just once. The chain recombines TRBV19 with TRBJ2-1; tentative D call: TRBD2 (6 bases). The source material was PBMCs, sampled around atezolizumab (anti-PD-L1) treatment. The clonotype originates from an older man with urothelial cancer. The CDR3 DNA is TGTGCCAGCCAGACTAGTGTTGCCTACAATGAGCAGTTCTTC. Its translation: CASQTSVAYNEQFF.